A selection of T cell receptor beta chains follows, all from one sample in a study of OX40 agonist ivuxolimab in advanced cancers. Only in-frame clones appear in the TCRdb table, and some are missing; sequencing was by immunoSEQ multiplex PCR. Of roughly 62,000 clones listed, approximately 83% are singletons. Sequencing was performed on CD4+ or CD8+ T cells sorted from blood, taken in a trial of the OX40 agonist ivuxolimab. These receptors were collected from an adult with an advanced solid tumor such as melanoma, head and neck, liver or kidney cancer. CDR3s include the opening cysteine and the closing phenylalanine or tryptophan. D genes are given only for firm matches. Clone size is stated in some rows and not others, as once, few, many or a class when expanded.

size	D	V	J	CDR3	DNA
-	-	TRBV2	TRBJ2-7	CASSDLNAGLRGEQYF	TGTGCCAGCAGTGATTTAAACGCAGGTCTTAGGGGCGAGCAGTACTTC
-	-	TRBV19	TRBJ2-1	CASSIPLRDGLSEQFF	TGTGCCAGTAGTATCCCTCTGAGGGATGGGCTCTCTGAGCAGTTCTTC
-	TRBD1	TRBV7-9	TRBJ2-7	CASSKTGGTYEQYF	TGTGCCAGCAGCAAGACAGGGGGAACCTACGAGCAGTACTTC
-	-	TRBV19	TRBJ2-3	CASSIQGPTDTQYF	TGTGCCAGTAGTATCCAGGGACCCACAGATACGCAGTATTTT
-	-	TRBV5-1	TRBJ2-7	CASSSELGLDEQYF	TGCGCCAGCAGCTCGGAGCTAGGGTTGGACGAGCAGTACTTC
-	-	TRBV28	TRBJ1-5	CASSLGQGSNQPQHF	TGTGCCAGCAGTTTAGGCCAGGGAAGCAATCAGCCCCAGCATTTT
-	TRBD1	TRBV6-1	TRBJ2-3	CASSDRPDRGRLDTQYF	TGTGCCAGCAGTGATCGCCCCGACAGGGGGCGCTTAGATACGCAGTATTTT
medium-sized	TRBD1	TRBV7-3	TRBJ2-2	CASSSDRGRGELFF	TGTGCCAGCAGCTCGGACAGGGGGCGAGGGGAGCTGTTTTTT
-	TRBD1	TRBV18	TRBJ2-1	CASSSNGQGADEQFF	TGTGCCAGCTCATCGAATGGGCAGGGGGCCGATGAGCAGTTCTTC
-	TRBD1	TRBV6-5	TRBJ1-3	CASSSPGGPSGNTIYF	TGTGCCAGCAGTTCTCCAGGGGGCCCCTCTGGAAACACCATATATTTT
few	TRBD2	TRBV2	TRBJ2-3	CASPKPTSGGTDTQYF	TGTGCCAGCCCAAAACCCACTAGCGGGGGCACAGATACGCAGTATTTT
-	-	TRBV21-1	TRBJ1-1	CASRVVCYTIRTEAFF	TGTGCCAGCAGGGTTGTTTGCTACACAATTCGCACTGAAGCTTTCTTT
few	TRBD2	TRBV4-1	TRBJ2-3	CASRLGRGGGDTQYF	TGCGCCAGCCGGCTAGGACGCGGGGGGGGCGATACGCAGTATTTT
-	-	TRBV15	TRBJ2-1	CATLLNDEQFF	TGTGCCACACTCCTTAATGATGAGCAGTTCTTC
-	-	TRBV6-5	TRBJ1-1	CASSYAGRMGNTEAFF	TGTGCCAGCAGTTATGCCGGACGGATGGGGAACACTGAAGCTTTCTTT
few	-	TRBV7-2	TRBJ2-2	CASSLALESGELFF	TGTGCCAGCAGCTTAGCGCTCGAGAGCGGGGAGCTGTTTTTT
once	-	TRBV5-1	TRBJ1-5	CASSLGPLRSQPQHF	TGCGCCAGCAGCTTGGGGCCCCTCAGAAGTCAGCCCCAGCATTTT
-	TRBD2	TRBV9	TRBJ2-3	CASRPNSGSTDTQYF	TGTGCCAGCAGACCAAATAGCGGGAGCACAGATACGCAGTATTTT
-	TRBD2	TRBV5-1	TRBJ2-7	CASSTSGSIDEQYF	TGCGCCAGCAGCACCAGCGGGAGCATCGACGAGCAGTACTTC
-	-	TRBV13	TRBJ2-3	CASSPTRSSDTQYF	TGTGCCAGCAGCCCCACAAGAAGTTCGGATACGCAGTATTTT
-	-	TRBV9	TRBJ1-2	CASSVDERGYTF	TGTGCCAGCAGCGTAGACGAGAGAGGCTACACCTTC
-	-	TRBV5-1	TRBJ1-3	CASSLGADSGNTIYF	TGCGCCAGCAGCTTGGGGGCAGATTCTGGAAACACCATATATTTT
-	TRBD2	TRBV7-2	TRBJ2-7	CASRDLGRAYEQYF	TGTGCCAGCAGGGACCTAGGGAGGGCCTACGAGCAGTACTTC
-	-	TRBV19	TRBJ1-1	CASSMEPNTEAFF	TGTGCCAGTAGTATGGAACCGAACACTGAAGCTTTCTTT
-	-	TRBV10-3	TRBJ2-2	CAISPPLGGELFF	TGTGCCATCAGTCCCCCTCTGGGCGGGGAGCTGTTTTTT
-	TRBD2	TRBV4-2	TRBJ2-3	CASSQEGLAESTDTQYF	TGTGCCAGCAGCCAAGAGGGGCTAGCGGAGAGCACAGATACGCAGTATTTT
once	-	TRBV5-4	TRBJ1-2	CASSLARDTLLNYGYTF	TGTGCCAGCAGCTTGGCCAGGGACACCCTTCTAAACTATGGCTACACCTTC
-	-	TRBV18	TRBJ2-7	CASSPSSYEQYF	TGTGCCAGCTCACCTAGCTCCTACGAGCAGTACTTC
-	TRBD1	TRBV4-2	TRBJ1-4	CASSQAGQGPNEKLFF	TGTGCCAGCAGCCAGGCCGGACAGGGCCCTAATGAAAAACTGTTTTTT
-	TRBD2	TRBV4-2	TRBJ2-3	CASSQEGREASTDTQYF	TGTGCCAGCAGCCAAGAAGGACGGGAGGCCAGCACAGATACGCAGTATTTT
-	-	TRBV7-8	TRBJ1-5	CASSPTSGVQPQHF	TGTGCCAGCAGTCCGACAAGTGGCGTTCAGCCCCAGCATTTT
-	TRBD2	TRBV4-2	TRBJ2-1	CASSQRLAGGYNEQFF	TGTGCCAGCAGCCAGCGACTAGCGGGGGGGTACAATGAGCAGTTCTTC
-	TRBD2	TRBV11-3	TRBJ2-2	CASSFSGTAGGELFF	TGTGCCAGCAGCTTTAGCGGGACGGCGGGCGGGGAGCTGTTTTTT
-	-	TRBV7-8	TRBJ2-5	CASSLGDGQETQYF	TGTGCCAGCAGCTTAGGGGACGGACAAGAGACCCAGTACTTC
-	-	TRBV6-5	TRBJ2-7	CASSPERGSLYEQYF	TGTGCCAGCAGTCCGGAGAGGGGCTCTCTCTACGAGCAGTACTTC
-	TRBD2	TRBV4-1	TRBJ2-7	CASSQGSGRASYEQYF	TGCGCCAGCAGCCAAGGTTCGGGGAGGGCTTCCTACGAGCAGTACTTC
-	-	TRBV4-1	TRBJ1-5	CASSQDGPRVQPQHF	TGCGCCAGCAGCCAGGATGGCCCTCGGGTTCAGCCCCAGCATTTT
-	-	TRBV27	TRBJ2-7	CASLHRDTSYEQYF	TGTGCCAGCCTCCATCGGGACACCTCCTACGAGCAGTACTTC
-	TRBD1	TRBV28	TRBJ1-3	CASSLIAGGSGNTIYF	TGTGCCAGCAGTTTAATAGCAGGGGGGTCTGGAAACACCATATATTTT
-	TRBD1	TRBV5-1	TRBJ1-1	CASSLRAGGGTEAFF	TGCGCCAGCAGCTTGCGGGCAGGGGGCGGCACTGAAGCTTTCTTT
-	-	TRBV5-1	TRBJ2-1	CASREGELEQFF	TGCGCCAGCCGAGAAGGCGAACTAGAGCAGTTCTTC
-	-	TRBV6-1	TRBJ2-7	CASSRQDLFPYEQYF	TGTGCCAGCAGCCGACAGGACCTTTTCCCCTACGAGCAGTACTTC
-	-	TRBV18	TRBJ2-4	CASSPRLEGAGNIQYF	TGTGCCAGCTCGCCACGGCTCGAAGGGGCGGGAAACATTCAGTACTTC
-	-	TRBV7-3	TRBJ1-3	CASRGALGNTIYF	TGTGCCAGCCGGGGGGCGTTAGGAAACACCATATATTTT
-	TRBD1	TRBV5-1	TRBJ1-1	CASSPGQGARAFF	TGCGCCAGCAGCCCAGGACAGGGGGCGCGAGCTTTCTTT
-	-	TRBV27	TRBJ2-7	CSRLLNYEQYF	TGCTCCCGTCTCCTCAACTACGAGCAGTACTTC
-	TRBD2	TRBV11-2	TRBJ2-7	CASSLELAGASEQYF	TGTGCCAGCAGCTTAGAACTAGCGGGAGCAAGCGAGCAGTACTTC
-	TRBD2	TRBV11-1	TRBJ2-3	CASSLGLAGGPIAGDTQYF	TGTGCCAGCAGCTTAGGGCTAGCGGGGGGACCGATTGCTGGAGATACGCAGTATTTT
-	TRBD2	TRBV10-3	TRBJ2-5	CAMSGGAVETQYF	TGTGCCATGTCCGGGGGGGCAGTAGAGACCCAGTACTTC
few	-	TRBV4-1	TRBJ2-1	CASSQVNLISYNEQFF	TGCGCCAGCAGCCAAGTTAACTTGATCTCCTACAATGAGCAGTTCTTC
-	-	TRBV4-1	TRBJ2-4	CASSQDQLAKNIQYF	TGCGCCAGCAGCCAAGATCAGCTAGCCAAAAACATTCAGTACTTC
-	-	TRBV7-9	TRBJ1-3	CASSPEGSGNTIYF	TGTGCCAGCAGCCCAGAAGGCTCTGGAAACACCATATATTTT
-	-	TRBV14	TRBJ2-7	CASSQAGAQYF	TGTGCCAGCAGCCAAGCCGGGGCGCAGTACTTC
-	-	TRBV9	TRBJ2-7	CASSVGVGSSYEQYF	TGTGCCAGCAGCGTAGGAGTAGGGAGCTCCTACGAGCAGTACTTC